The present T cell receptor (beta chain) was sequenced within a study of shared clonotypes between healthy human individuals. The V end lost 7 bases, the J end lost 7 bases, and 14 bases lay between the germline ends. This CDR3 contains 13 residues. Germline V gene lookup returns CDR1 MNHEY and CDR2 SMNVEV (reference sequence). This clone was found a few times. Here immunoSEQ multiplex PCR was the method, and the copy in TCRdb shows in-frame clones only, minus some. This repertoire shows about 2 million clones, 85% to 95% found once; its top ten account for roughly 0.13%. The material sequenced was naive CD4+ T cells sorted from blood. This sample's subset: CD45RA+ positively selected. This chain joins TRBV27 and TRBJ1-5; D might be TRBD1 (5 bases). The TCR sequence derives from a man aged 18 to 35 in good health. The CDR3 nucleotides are TGTGCCAGCAAAGGAGGGGTCGGGCAGCCCCAGCATTTT. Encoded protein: CASKGGVGQPQHF.